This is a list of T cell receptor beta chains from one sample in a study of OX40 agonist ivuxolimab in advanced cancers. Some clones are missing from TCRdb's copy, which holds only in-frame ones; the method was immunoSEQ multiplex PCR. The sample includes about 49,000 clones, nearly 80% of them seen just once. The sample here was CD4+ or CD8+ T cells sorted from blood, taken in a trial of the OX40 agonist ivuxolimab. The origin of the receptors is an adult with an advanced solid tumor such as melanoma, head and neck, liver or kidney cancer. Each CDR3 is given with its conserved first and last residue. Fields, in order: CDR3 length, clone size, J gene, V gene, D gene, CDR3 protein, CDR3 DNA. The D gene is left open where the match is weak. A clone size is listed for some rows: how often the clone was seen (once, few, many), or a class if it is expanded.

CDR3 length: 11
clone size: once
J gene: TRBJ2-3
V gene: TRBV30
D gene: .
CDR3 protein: CAWSVSRLQYF
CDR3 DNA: TGTGCCTGGAGTGTCTCCAGGCTGCAGTATTTT

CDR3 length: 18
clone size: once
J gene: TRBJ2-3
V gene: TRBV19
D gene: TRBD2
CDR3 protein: CASSGGLAGAPSTDTQYF
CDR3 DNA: TGTGCCAGTAGTGGGGGACTAGCGGGAGCCCCTAGCACAGATACGCAGTATTTT

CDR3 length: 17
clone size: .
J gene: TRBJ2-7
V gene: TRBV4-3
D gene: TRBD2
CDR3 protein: CASSQYAGGGDDYEQYF
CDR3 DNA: TGCGCCAGCAGCCAATACGCGGGAGGGGGCGACGATTACGAGCAGTACTTC

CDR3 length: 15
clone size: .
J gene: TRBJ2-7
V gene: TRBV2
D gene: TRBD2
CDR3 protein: CASLPTGLASYEQYF
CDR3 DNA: TGTGCCAGCCTGCCCACGGGACTAGCGTCCTACGAGCAGTACTTC

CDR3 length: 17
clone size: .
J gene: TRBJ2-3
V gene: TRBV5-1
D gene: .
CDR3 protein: CASCHDPRWNPTDTQYF
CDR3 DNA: TGCGCCAGCTGCCACGACCCTCGGTGGAATCCCACAGATACGCAGTATTTT

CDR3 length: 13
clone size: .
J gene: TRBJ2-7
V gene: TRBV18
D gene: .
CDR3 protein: CASSLDISYEQYF
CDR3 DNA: TGTGCCAGCTCACTGGACATCTCCTACGAGCAGTACTTC

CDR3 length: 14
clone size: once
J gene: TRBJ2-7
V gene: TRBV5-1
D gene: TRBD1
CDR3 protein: CASHPGTGTNEQYF
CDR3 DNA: TGCGCCAGCCATCCTGGGACAGGGACCAACGAGCAGTACTTC

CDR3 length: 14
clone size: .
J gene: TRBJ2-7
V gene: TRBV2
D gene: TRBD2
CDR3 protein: CASGETGGSYEQYF
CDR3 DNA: TGTGCCAGCGGGGAAACGGGGGGCTCCTACGAGCAGTACTTC

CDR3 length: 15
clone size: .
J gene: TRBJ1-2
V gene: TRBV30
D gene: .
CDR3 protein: CAWSVSGAGTYGYTF
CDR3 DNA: TGTGCCTGGAGTGTATCCGGGGCAGGAACCTATGGCTACACCTTC

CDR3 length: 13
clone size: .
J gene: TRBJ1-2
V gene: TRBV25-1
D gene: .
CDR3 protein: CASSDQGARGYTF
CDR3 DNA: TGTGCCAGCAGTGATCAAGGGGCGCGTGGCTACACCTTC

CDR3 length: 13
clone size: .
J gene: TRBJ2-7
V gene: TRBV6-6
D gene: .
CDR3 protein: CASRPNRQGGQYF
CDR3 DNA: TGTGCCAGCAGACCCAACCGCCAAGGGGGGCAGTACTTC

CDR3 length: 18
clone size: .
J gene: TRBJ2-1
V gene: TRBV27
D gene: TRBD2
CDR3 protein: CASSSYPPGTSGYNEQFF
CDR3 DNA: TGTGCCAGCAGTTCCTACCCCCCAGGGACTAGCGGATACAATGAGCAGTTCTTC

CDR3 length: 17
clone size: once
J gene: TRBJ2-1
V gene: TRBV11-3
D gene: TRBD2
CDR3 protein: CASSLGGLAGPYNEQFF
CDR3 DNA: TGTGCCAGCAGCTTAGGAGGACTAGCGGGCCCCTACAATGAGCAGTTCTTC

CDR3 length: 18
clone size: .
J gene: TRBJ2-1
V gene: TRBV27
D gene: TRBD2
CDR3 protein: CASSWATSGRTTPDEQFF
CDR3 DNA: TGTGCCAGCAGTTGGGCGACTAGCGGGAGGACAACCCCGGATGAGCAGTTCTTC

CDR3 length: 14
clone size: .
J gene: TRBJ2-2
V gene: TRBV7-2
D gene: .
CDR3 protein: CASSFSFDTGELFF
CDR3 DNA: TGTGCCAGCAGCTTTTCATTCGACACCGGGGAGCTGTTTTTT

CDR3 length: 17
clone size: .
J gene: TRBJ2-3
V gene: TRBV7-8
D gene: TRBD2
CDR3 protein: CASSTGIAGVSTDTQYF
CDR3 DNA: TGTGCCAGCAGCACCGGGATAGCGGGAGTAAGCACAGATACGCAGTATTTT

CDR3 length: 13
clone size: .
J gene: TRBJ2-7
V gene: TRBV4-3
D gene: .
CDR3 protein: CASSQDPSSEQYF
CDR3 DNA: TGCGCCAGCAGCCAAGATCCATCCTCCGAGCAGTACTTC

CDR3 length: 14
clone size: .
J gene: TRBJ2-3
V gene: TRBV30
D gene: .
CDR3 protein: CAWRRVGAEDTQYF
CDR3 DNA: TGTGCCTGGAGGCGGGTGGGAGCGGAAGATACGCAGTATTTT

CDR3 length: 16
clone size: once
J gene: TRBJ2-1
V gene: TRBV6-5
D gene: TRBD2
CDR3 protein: CASSYGLAGGRNEQFF
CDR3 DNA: TGTGCCAGCAGTTACGGACTAGCGGGAGGGCGCAATGAGCAGTTCTTC

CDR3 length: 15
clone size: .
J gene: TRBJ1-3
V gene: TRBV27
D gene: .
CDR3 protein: CASSTRASSGNTIYF
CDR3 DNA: TGTGCCAGCAGTACCCGGGCCTCCTCTGGAAACACCATATATTTT

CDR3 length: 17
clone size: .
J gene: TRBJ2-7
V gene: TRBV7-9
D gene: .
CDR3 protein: CASSVLPGPHELYEQYF
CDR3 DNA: TGTGCCAGCAGCGTACTTCCGGGACCCCATGAACTTTACGAGCAGTACTTC

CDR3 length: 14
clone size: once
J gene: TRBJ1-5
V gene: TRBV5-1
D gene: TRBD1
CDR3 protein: CASREGTDNQPQHF
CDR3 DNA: TGCGCCAGCAGGGAAGGGACAGATAATCAGCCCCAGCATTTT

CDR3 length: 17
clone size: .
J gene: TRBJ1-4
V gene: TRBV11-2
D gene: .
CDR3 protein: CASSFLGTAITNEKLFF
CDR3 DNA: TGTGCCAGCAGCTTCCTAGGGACCGCGATAACTAATGAAAAACTGTTTTTT

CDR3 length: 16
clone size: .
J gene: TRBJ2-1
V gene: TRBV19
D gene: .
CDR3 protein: CASSRDHGQLYNEQFF
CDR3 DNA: TGTGCCAGTAGTAGGGACCACGGCCAACTCTACAATGAGCAGTTCTTC

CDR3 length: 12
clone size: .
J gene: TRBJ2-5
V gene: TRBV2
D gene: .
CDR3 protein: CASSYYGETQYF
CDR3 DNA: TGTGCCAGCAGTTACTACGGGGAGACCCAGTACTTC

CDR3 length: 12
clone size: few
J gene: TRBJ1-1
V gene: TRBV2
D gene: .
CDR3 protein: CASSLRGTEAFF
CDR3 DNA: TGTGCCAGCAGCCTGAGGGGCACTGAAGCTTTCTTT

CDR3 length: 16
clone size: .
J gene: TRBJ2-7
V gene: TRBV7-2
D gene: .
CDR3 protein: CASSPPRGTHPYEQYF
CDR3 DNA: TGTGCCAGCAGCCCGCCCCGAGGGACGCATCCCTACGAGCAGTACTTC

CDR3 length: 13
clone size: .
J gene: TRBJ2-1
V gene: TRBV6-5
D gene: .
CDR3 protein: CASSYRRNNEQFF
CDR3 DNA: TGTGCCAGCAGTTATCGGCGGAACAATGAGCAGTTCTTC

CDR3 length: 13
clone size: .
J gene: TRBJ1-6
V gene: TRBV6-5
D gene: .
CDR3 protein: CASSRLFGSPLHF
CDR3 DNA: TGTGCCAGCAGTAGACTGTTCGGATCACCCCTCCACTTT

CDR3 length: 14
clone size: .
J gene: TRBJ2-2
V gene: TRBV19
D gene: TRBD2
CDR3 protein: CASSAGLGGGELFF
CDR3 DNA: TGTGCCAGTAGTGCGGGACTAGGGGGCGGGGAGCTGTTTTTT

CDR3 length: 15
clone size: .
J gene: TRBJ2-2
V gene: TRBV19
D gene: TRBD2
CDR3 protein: CASSTSFSGAGELFF
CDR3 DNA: TGTGCCAGTAGTACCTCCTTTAGCGGGGCCGGGGAGCTGTTTTTT

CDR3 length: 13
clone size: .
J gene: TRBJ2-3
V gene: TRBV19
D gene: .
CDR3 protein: CASSMLSTDTQYF
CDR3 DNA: TGTGCCAGTAGTATGTTGAGCACAGATACGCAGTATTTT

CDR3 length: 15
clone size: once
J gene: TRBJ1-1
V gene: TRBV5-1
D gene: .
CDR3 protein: CASCPTADTDTEAFF
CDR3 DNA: TGCGCCAGCTGCCCGACGGCGGACACGGACACTGAAGCTTTCTTT

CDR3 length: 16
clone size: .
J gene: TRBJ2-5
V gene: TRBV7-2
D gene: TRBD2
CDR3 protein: CASSLPQGLAGTEQYF
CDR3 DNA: TGTGCCAGCAGCCTCCCCCAAGGACTAGCGGGAACAGAGCAGTACTTC

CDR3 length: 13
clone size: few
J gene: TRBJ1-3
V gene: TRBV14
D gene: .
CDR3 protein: CASSQARGNTIYF
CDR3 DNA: TGTGCCAGCAGCCAAGCACGGGGAAACACCATATATTTT

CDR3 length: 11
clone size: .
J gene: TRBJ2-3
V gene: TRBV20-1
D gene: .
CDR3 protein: CRGVNTDTQYF
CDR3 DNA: TGCAGGGGAGTAAACACAGATACGCAGTATTTT

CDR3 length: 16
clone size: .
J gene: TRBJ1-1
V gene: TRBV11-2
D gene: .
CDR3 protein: CASSRYLGQLNTEAFF
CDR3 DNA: TGTGCCAGCAGTAGATACCTGGGACAACTGAACACTGAAGCTTTCTTT

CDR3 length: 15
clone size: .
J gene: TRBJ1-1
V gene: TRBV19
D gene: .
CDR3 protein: CASSIFSGAGTEAFF
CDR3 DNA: TGTGCCAGTAGTATCTTCAGTGGGGCTGGCACTGAAGCTTTCTTT

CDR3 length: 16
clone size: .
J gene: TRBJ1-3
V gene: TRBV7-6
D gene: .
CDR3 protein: CASSLLLGARGNTIYF
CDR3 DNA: TGTGCCAGCAGCTTACTCCTAGGGGCGCGTGGAAACACCATATATTTT

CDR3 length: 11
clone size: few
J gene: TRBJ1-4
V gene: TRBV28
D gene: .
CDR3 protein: CASGRGEKLFF
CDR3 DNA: TGTGCCAGTGGGAGGGGGGAAAAACTGTTTTTT

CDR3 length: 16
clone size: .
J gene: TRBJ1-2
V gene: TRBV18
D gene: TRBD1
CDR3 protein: CASSPPRQGAGYGYTF
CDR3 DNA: TGTGCCAGCTCACCACCGCGACAGGGGGCAGGCTATGGCTACACCTTC

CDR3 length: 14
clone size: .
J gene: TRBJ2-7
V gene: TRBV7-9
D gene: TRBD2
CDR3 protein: CASSFLIGDYPAYF
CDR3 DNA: TGTGCCAGCAGCTTCCTCATCGGGGACTACCCCGCGTACTTC

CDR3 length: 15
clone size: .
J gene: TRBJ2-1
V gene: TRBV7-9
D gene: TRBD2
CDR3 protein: CASSRTSGRFNEQFF
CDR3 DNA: TGTGCCAGCAGCCGGACTAGCGGGAGGTTCAATGAGCAGTTCTTC

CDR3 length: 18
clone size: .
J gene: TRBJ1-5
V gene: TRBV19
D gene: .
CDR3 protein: CASSIPGAASLSNQPQHF
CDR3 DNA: TGTGCCAGTAGTATCCCCGGGGCCGCCTCCCTTAGCAATCAGCCCCAGCATTTT

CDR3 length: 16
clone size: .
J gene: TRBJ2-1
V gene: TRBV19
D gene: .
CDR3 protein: CASSIEGAVVYNEQFF
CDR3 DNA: TGTGCCAGTAGTATAGAAGGCGCCGTCGTCTACAATGAGCAGTTCTTC

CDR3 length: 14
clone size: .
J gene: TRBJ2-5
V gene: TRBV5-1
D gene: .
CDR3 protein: CASSLAQAAETQYF
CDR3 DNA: TGCGCCAGCAGCTTGGCGCAGGCAGCAGAGACCCAGTACTTC

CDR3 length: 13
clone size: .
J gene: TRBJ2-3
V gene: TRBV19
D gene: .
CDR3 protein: CATGTSGADTQYF
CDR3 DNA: TGTGCCACCGGGACTTCGGGGGCGGATACGCAGTATTTT

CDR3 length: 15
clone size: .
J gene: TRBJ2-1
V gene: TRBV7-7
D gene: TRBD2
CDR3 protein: CASSLAGGPQNEQFF
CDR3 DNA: TGTGCCAGCAGCTTAGCGGGAGGGCCGCAAAATGAGCAGTTCTTC

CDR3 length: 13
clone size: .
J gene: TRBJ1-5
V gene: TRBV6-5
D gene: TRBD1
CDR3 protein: CASHRGEDQPQHF
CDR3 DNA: TGTGCCAGCCACAGGGGTGAGGATCAGCCCCAGCATTTT

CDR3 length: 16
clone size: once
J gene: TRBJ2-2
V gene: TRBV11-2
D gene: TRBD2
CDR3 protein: CASSLVSGSQPGELFF
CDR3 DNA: TGTGCCAGCAGCTTAGTTAGCGGGAGTCAGCCCGGGGAGCTGTTTTTT

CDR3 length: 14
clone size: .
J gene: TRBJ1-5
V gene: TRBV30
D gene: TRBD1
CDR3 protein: CAWSGVTGGQPQHF
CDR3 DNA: TGTGCCTGGAGTGGGGTGACAGGGGGCCAGCCCCAGCATTTT

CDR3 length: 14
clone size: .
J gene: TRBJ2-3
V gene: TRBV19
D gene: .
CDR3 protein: CASSITLVGDTQYF
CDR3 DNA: TGTGCCAGTAGTATCACCCTAGTCGGAGATACGCAGTATTTT

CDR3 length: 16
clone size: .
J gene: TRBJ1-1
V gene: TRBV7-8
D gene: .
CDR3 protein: CASSLAGPGAGTEAFF
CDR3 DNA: TGTGCCAGCAGCTTAGCGGGCCCGGGGGCGGGAACTGAAGCTTTCTTT

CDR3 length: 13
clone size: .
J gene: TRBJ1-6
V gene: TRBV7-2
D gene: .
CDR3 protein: CASSSFEGSPLHF
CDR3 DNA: TGTGCCAGCAGCTCATTTGAAGGCTCACCCCTCCACTTT

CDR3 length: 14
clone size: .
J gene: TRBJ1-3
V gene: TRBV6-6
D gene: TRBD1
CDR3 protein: CASREGTAGNTIYF
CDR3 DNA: TGTGCCAGCAGGGAAGGGACAGCTGGAAACACCATATATTTT

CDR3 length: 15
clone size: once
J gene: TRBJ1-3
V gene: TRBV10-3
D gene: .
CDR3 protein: CAIEARGISGNTIYF
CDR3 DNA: TGTGCCATCGAGGCAAGGGGGATCTCTGGAAACACCATATATTTT

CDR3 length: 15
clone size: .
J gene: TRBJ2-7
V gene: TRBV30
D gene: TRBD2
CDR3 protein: CAWSVGAGGFYEQYF
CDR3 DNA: TGTGCCTGGAGTGTAGGAGCGGGAGGATTCTACGAGCAGTACTTC

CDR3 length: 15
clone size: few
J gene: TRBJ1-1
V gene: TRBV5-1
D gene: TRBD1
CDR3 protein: CASSLGGQGDTEAFF
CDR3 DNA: TGCGCCAGCAGCTTGGGGGGACAGGGTGACACTGAAGCTTTCTTT

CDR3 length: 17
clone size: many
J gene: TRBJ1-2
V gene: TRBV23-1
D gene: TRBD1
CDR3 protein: CASKLKDRGRWSYGYTF
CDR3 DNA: TGCGCCAGCAAGCTTAAGGACAGGGGGAGGTGGTCCTATGGCTACACCTTC

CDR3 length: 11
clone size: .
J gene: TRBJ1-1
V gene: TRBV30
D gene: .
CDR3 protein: CAWRGNTEAFF
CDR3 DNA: TGTGCCTGGAGGGGGAACACTGAAGCTTTCTTT